Listed here are 3 T cell receptor beta chains from one sample, sequenced in a study of metastatic and nonmetastatic thyroid tumors. TCRdb used MiXCR to call clones anew from the PCR reads. This table holds roughly 11,000 clones, around 25% found once. No treatment had been given to any patient before thyroid surgery. The sequencing sample was made of adjacent normal tissue. Every receptor here comes from a male donor with papillary thyroid cancer or a benign thyroid nodule (not recorded which). Some clones in this sample may be carry-over from other donors' samples.

This clone has only a few counts. V and J are TRBV20-1 and TRBJ1-6; tentative D call: TRBD1 (6 bases). CDR1 is DFQATT, CDR2 SNEGSKA, per germline (reference sequence). The CDR3 runs to 14 residues. DNA for the CDR3: TGCAGCTGGGGGGCAGGGGCAATGAATTCACCCCTCCACTTT. Encoded protein: CSWGAGAMNSPLHF.

The chain recombines TRBV7-9 with TRBJ2-5; perhaps TRBD2 as D (6 bases). CDR1 and CDR2 from the germline V gene are SEHNR and FQNEAQ (reference sequence). This CDR3 spans 12 amino acids. Between the trimmed V and J ends, which lost 1 base and 7 bases, there was a span of 7 bases. CDR3 loop: CASSLVGGTQYF. Here the CDR3 DNA reads TGTGCCAGCAGCTTAGTGGGGGGGACCCAGTACTTC.

This clone was counted a few times. The CDR3 is CASSLLGARETQYF. The CDR3 DNA follows: TGTGCCAGCAGTTTACTGGGGGCAAGAGAGACCCAGTACTTC. The V gene is TRBV12-3 or TRBV12-4, the J gene TRBJ2-5; tentative D call: TRBD1 (6 bases). The V end was cut by 2 bases, the J end by 4 bases, with 11 bases between. The CDR3 is 14 residues long.